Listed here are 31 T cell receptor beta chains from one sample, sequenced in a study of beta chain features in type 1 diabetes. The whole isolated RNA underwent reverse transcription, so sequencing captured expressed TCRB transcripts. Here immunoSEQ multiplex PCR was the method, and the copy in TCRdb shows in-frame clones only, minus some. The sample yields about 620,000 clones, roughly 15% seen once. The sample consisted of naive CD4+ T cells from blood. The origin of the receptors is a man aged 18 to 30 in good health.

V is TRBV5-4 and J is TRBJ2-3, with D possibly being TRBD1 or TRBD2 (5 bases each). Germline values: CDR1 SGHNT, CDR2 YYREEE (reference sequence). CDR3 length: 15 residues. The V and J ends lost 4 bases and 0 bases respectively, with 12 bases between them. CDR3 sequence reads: CASSRQSGSTDTQYF. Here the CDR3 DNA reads TGTGCCAGCAGCCGACAGTCGGGAAGCACAGATACGCAGTATTTT.

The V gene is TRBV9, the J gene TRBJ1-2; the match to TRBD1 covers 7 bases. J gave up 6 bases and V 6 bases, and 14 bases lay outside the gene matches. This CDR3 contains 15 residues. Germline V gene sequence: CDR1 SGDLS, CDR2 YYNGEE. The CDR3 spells CASTPRKTGRNGYTF. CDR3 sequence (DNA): TGTGCCAGCACCCCCAGGAAGACAGGGCGTAATGGCTACACCTTC.

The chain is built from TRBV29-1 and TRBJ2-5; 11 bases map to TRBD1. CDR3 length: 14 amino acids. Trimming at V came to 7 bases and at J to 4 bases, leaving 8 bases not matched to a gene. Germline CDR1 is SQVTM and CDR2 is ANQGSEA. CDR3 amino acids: CSAPGQGVGETQYF. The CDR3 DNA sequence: TGCAGCGCGCCGGGACAGGGGGTCGGAGAGACCCAGTACTTC.

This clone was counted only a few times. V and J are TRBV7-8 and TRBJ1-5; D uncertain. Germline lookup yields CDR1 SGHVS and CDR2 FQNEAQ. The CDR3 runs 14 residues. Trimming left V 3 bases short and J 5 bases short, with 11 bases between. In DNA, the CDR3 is TGTGCCAGCAGCTTGAGTCTTGGGGATCAGCCCCAGCATTTT. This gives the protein CASSLSLGDQPQHF.

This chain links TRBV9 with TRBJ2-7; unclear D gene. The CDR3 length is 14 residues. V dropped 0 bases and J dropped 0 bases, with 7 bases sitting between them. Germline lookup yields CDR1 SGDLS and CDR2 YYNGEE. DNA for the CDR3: TGTGCCAGCAGCGTAGTAGGGAACTCCTACGAGCAGTACTTC. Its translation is CASSVVGNSYEQYF.

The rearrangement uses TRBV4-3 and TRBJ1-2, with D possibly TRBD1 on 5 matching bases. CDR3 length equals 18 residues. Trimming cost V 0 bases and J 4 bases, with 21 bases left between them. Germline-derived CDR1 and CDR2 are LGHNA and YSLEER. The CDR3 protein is CASSQEALAGQISYGYTF. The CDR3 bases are TGCGCCAGCAGCCAAGAGGCCTTGGCAGGGCAAATCTCCTATGGCTACACCTTC.

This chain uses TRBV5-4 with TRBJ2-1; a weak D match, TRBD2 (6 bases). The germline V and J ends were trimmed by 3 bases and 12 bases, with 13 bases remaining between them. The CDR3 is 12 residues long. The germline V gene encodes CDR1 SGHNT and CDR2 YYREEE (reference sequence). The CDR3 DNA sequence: TGTGCCAGCAGCTGGGACTCGCGGGGGCAGTTCTTC. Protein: CASSWDSRGQFF. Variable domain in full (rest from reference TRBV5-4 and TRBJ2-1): ETGVTQSPTHLIKTRGQQVTLRCSSQSGHNTVSWYQQALGQGPQFIFQYYREEENGRGNFPPRFSGLQFPNYSSELNVNALELDDSALYLCASSWDSRGQFFGPGTRLTVL.

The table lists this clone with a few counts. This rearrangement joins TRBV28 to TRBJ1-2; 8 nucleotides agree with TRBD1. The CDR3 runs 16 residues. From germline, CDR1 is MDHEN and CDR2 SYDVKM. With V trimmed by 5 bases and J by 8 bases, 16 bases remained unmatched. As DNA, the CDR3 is TGTGCCAGCAGTCCGAGGACAGGGAAGTATGTCTGGGGCTACACCTTC. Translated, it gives CASSPRTGKYVWGYTF.

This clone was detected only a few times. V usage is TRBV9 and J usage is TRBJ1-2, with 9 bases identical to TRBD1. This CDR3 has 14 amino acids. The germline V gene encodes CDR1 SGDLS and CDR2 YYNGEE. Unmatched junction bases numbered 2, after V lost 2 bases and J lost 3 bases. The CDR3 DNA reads TGTGCCAGCAGCGTCGGACAGGGGTACTATGGCTACACCTTC. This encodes CASSVGQGYYGYTF.

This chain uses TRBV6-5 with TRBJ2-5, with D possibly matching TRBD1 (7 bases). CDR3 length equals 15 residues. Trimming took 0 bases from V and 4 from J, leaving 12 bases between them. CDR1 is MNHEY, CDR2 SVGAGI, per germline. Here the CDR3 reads CASSYSSGGLETQYF. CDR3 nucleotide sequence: TGTGCCAGCAGTTACTCATCAGGGGGGCTAGAGACCCAGTACTTC.

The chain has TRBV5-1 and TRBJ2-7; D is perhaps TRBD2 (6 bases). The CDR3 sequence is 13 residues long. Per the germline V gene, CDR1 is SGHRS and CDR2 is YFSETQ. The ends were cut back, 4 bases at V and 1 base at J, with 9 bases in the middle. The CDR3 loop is CASSRERSYEQYF. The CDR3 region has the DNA TGCGCCAGCAGCCGGGAGAGATCCTACGAGCAGTACTTC.

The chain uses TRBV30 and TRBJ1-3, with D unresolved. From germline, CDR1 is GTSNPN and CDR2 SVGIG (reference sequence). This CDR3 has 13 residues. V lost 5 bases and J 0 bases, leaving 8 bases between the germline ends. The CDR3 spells CAWEQSSGNTIYF. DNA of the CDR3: TGTGCCTGGGAACAGAGCTCTGGAAACACCATATATTTT.

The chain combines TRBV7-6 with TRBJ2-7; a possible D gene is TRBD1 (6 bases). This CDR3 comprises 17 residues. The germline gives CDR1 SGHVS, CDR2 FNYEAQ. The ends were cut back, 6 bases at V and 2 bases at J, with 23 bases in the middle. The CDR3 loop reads CASSSAPRGSPPYEQYF. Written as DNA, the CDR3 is TGTGCCAGCAGTTCAGCCCCGAGGGGGTCCCCTCCCTACGAGCAGTACTTC.

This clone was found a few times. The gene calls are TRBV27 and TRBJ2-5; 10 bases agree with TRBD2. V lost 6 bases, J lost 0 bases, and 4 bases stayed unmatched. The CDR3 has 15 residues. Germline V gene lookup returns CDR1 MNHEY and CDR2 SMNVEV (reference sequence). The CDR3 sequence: CASSPAGGHQETQYF. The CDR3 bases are TGTGCCAGCAGCCCAGCGGGGGGGCACCAAGAGACCCAGTACTTC.

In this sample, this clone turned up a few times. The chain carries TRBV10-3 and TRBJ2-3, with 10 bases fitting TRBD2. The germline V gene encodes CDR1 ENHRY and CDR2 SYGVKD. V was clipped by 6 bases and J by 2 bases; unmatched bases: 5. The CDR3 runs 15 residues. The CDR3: CAIRQAGGITDTQYF. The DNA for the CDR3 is TGTGCCATCAGGCAAGCGGGGGGGATCACAGATACGCAGTATTTT.

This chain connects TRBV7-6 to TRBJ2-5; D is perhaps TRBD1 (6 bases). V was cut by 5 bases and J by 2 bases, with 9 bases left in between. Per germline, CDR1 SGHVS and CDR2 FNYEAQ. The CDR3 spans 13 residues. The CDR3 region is CASSRGQQETQYF. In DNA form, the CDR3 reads TGTGCCAGCAGCAGGGGACAACAAGAGACCCAGTACTTC.

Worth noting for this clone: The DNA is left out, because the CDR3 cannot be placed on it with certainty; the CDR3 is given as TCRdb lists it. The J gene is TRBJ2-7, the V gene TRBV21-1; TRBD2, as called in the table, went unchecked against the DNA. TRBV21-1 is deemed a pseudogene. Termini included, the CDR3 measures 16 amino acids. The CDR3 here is CASSSLGGPYWCEQYF.

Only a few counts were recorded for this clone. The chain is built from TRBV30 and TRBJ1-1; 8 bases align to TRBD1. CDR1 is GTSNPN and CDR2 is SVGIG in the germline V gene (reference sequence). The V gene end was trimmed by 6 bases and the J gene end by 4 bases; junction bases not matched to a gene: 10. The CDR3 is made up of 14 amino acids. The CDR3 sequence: CACRTTGVITEAFF. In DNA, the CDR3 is TGTGCCTGCCGTACGACAGGGGTAATCACTGAAGCTTTCTTT.

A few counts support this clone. CDR3 in amino acids: CASSQDVGQPQHF. CDR3 sequence (DNA): TGCGCCAGCAGCCAAGATGTGGGTCAGCCCCAGCATTTT. This chain uses TRBV4-1 with TRBJ1-5; unclear D gene. V lost 0 bases to trimming and J lost 6 bases, with 6 bases between them. Germline CDR1 is MGHRA and CDR2 is YSYEKL. CDR3 size: 13 residues.

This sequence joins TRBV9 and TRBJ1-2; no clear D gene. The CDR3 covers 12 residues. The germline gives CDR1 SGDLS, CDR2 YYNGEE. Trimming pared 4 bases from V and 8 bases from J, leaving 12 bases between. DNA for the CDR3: TGTGCCAGCAGCCGCCCGATTCGAGGCTACACCTTC. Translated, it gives CASSRPIRGYTF.

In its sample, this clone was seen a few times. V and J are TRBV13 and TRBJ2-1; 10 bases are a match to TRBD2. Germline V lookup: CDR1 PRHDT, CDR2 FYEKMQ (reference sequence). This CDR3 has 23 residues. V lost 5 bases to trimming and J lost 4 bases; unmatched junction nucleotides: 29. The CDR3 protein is CASSGSGQQGLGLAGDYYNEQFF. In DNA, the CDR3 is TGTGCCAGCAGCGGAAGTGGACAGCAGGGATTGGGGCTAGCGGGGGATTATTACAATGAGCAGTTCTTC.

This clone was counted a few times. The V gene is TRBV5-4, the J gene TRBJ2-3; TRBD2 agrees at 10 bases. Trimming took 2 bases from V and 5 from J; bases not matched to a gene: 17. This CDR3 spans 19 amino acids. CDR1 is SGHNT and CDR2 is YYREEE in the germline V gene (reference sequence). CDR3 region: CASSFGGSGRALRGDTQYF. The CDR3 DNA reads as TGTGCCAGCAGCTTTGGTGGAAGCGGGAGGGCTCTCAGGGGAGATACGCAGTATTTT.

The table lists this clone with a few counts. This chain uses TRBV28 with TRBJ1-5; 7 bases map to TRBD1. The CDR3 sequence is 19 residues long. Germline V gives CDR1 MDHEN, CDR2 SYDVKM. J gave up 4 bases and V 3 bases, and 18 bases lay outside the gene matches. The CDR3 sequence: CASSLLAMTGLVSNQPQHF. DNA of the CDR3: TGTGCCAGCAGTTTGTTGGCAATGACAGGGCTCGTATCGAATCAGCCCCAGCATTTT.

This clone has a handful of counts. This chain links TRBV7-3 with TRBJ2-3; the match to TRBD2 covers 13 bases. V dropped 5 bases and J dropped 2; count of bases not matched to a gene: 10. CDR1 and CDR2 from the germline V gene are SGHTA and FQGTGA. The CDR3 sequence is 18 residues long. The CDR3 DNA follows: TGTGCCAGCAGCCTCTTCTCACTAGCGGGAGGGCCCACAGATACGCAGTATTTT. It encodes CASSLFSLAGGPTDTQYF. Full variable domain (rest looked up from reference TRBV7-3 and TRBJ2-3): GAGVSQTPSNKVTEKGKYVELRCDPISGHTALYWYRQSLGQGPEFLIYFQGTGAADDSGLPNDRFFAVRPEGSVSTLKIQRTERGDSAVYLCASSLFSLAGGPTDTQYFGPGTRLTVL.

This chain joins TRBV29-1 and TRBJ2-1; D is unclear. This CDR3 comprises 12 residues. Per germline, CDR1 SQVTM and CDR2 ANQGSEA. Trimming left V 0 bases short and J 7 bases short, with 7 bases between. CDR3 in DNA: TGCAGCGTTGAAGATCGAGTTAATGAGCAGTTCTTC. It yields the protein CSVEDRVNEQFF.

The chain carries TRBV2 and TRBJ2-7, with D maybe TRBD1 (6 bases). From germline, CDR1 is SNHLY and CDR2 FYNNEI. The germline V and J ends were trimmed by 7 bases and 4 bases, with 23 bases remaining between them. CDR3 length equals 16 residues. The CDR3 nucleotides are TGTGCCAGCAACCGAATACAGGGAGAAGGGGTGTACGAGCAGTACTTC. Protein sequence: CASNRIQGEGVYEQYF. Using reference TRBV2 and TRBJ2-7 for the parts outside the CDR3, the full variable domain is EPEVTQTPSHQVTQMGQEVILRCVPISNHLYFYWYRQILGQKVEFLVSFYNNEISEKSEIFDDQFSVERPDGSNFTLKIRSTKLEDSAMYFCASNRIQGEGVYEQYFGPGTRLTVT.

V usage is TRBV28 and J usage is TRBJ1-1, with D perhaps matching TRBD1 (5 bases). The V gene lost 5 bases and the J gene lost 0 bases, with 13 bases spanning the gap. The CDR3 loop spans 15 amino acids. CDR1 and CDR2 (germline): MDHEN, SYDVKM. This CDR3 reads CASSLPGRLNTEAFF. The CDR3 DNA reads TGTGCCAGCAGTCTGCCGGGACGGCTGAACACTGAAGCTTTCTTT. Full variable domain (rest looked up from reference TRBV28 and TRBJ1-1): DVKVTQSSRYLVKRTGEKVFLECVQDMDHENMFWYRQDPGLGLRLIYFSYDVKMKEKGDIPEGYSVSREKKERFSLILESASTNQTSMYLCASSLPGRLNTEAFFGQGTRLTVV.

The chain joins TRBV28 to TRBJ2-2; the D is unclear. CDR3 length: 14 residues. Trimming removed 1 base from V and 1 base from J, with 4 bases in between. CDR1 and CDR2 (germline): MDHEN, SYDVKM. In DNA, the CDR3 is TGTGCCAGCAGTTTATTTCGGAACACCGGGGAGCTGTTTTTT. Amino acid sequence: CASSLFRNTGELFF.

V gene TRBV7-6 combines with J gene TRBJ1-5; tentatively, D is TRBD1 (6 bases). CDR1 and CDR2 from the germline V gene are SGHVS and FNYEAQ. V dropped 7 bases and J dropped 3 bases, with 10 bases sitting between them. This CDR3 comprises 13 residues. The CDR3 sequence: CASKGGNNQPQHF. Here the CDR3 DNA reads TGTGCCAGCAAAGGGGGAAACAATCAGCCCCAGCATTTT.

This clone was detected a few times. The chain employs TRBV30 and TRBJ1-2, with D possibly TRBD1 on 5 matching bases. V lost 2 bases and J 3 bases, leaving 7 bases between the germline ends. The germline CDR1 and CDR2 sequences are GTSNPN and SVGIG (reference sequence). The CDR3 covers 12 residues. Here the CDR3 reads CAWSPGYYGYTF. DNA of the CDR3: TGTGCCTGGAGTCCAGGGTACTATGGCTACACCTTC.

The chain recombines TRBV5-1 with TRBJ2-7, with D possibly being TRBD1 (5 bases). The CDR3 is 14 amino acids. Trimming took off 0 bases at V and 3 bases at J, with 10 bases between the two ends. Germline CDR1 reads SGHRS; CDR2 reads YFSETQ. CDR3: CASSLEQGHYEQYF. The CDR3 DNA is TGCGCCAGCAGCTTGGAGCAGGGCCACTACGAGCAGTACTTC. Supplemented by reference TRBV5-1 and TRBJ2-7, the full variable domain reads KAGVTQTPRYLIKTRGQQVTLSCSPISGHRSVSWYQQTPGQGLQFLFEYFSETQRNKGNFPGRFSGRQFSNSRSEMNVSTLELGDSALYLCASSLEQGHYEQYFGPGTRLTVT.